Below, one T cell receptor (beta chain) is given with its context. What it recognizes is unknown. This entry belongs to a study of cytomegalovirus exposure and HLA in healthy donors. Study results and caveats: The study listed approximately 170 cytomegalovirus-associated TCR beta chains. Per published reports, the classifier diagnosed cytomegalovirus status with high specificity and sensitivity.

Sequencing used immunoSEQ multiplex PCR; TCRdb keeps in-frame clones, though not all of them. Of about 240,000 clones listed, around 87% are singletons. The CDR3 is made up of 15 amino acids. Germline CDR1 reads SGHTA; CDR2 reads FQGTGA. Trimming left V 1 base short and J 0 bases short, with 7 bases between. The J gene is TRBJ1-5, the V gene TRBV7-3; D remains unclear. What was sequenced was PBMCs. This receptor was identified in a woman aged 25-40 years in good health and CMV-seropositive. CDR3 residues: CASSLRHLSNQPQHF. CDR3 bases: TGTGCCAGCAGCTTAAGACACCTTAGCAATCAGCCCCAGCATTTT. Looking up the rest from reference TRBV7-3 and TRBJ1-5 gives the full variable domain: GAGVSQTPSNKVTEKGKYVELRCDPISGHTALYWYRQSLGQGPEFLIYFQGTGAADDSGLPNDRFFAVRPEGSVSTLKIQRTERGDSAVYLCASSLRHLSNQPQHFGDGTRLSIL.